These 29 T cell receptor beta chains were sequenced from one sample in a study of CD8 T cells in ankylosing spondylitis. TCRdb reanalysed the 5' RACE reads using MiXCR and keeps one entry per CDR3 protein. Here the sample spans some 130,000 distinct CDR3 sequences, around 9.7% being singletons. The sample was blood, either unsorted or a sorted T cell fraction (not recorded which). The receptors shown here come from a male donor with ankylosing spondylitis or in good health (not recorded which).

This clonotype was counted many times. V is TRBV7-6 and J is TRBJ2-7; 9 bases are shared with TRBD1. The CDR3 runs to 17 residues. CDR1 is SGHVS, CDR2 FNYEAQ, per germline. Germline trimming cut 2 bases from V and 0 bases from J; bases unmatched to any gene: 8. The CDR3 DNA follows: TGTGCCAGCAGCTTATTCTCAGGACAGGGGTTCTCCTACGAGCAGTACTTC. Translating gives CASSLFSGQGFSYEQYF.

The chain carries TRBV11-1 and TRBJ2-3, with 12 bases fitting TRBD1. J was trimmed by 1 base and V by 2 bases; bases with no gene match: 10. The germline V gene encodes CDR1 SGHAT and CDR2 FQDESV (reference sequence). This CDR3 region has 19 residues. The CDR3 coding sequence is TGTGCCAGCAGCTTAACCTCCGGGACAGGGGGCTATCGCACAGATACGCAGTATTTT. Amino acid sequence: CASSLTSGTGGYRTDTQYF.

In its sample, this clonotype was seen many times. The chain joins TRBV10-3 to TRBJ1-1, with 9 bases that match TRBD1. The germline CDR1 and CDR2 sequences are ENHRY and SYGVKD. This CDR3 has 13 residues. J was trimmed by 4 bases and V by 6 bases; bases with no gene match: 3. This CDR3 is CAIRGTGRTEAFF. The DNA of the CDR3 is TGTGCCATCAGGGGGACAGGGCGCACTGAAGCTTTCTTT.

The chain combines TRBV28 with TRBJ2-7; the D gene is possibly TRBD1 (8 bases). The CDR3 consists of 16 residues. V was trimmed by 4 bases and J by 6 bases, leaving 22 bases between them. In germline, CDR1 is MDHEN, CDR2 SYDVKM. The CDR3 nucleotides are TGTGCCAGCAGTTCCCCTCGACAGGGGACTACGGGCGAGCAGTACTTC. Its translation is CASSSPRQGTTGEQYF.

With regard to this clonotype: The germline gene is not matched at one end of the junction; a read error may be the cause. This chain links TRBV12-3 or TRBV12-4 with TRBJ2-7; possible D gene TRBD1, 6 bases. This CDR3 is built from 14 residues. The CDR3 nucleotides are TGTGCCTGCAGCTTGGAGGACAGCTCCTACGAGCAGTACTTC. This translates into CACSLEDSSYEQYF.

The table lists this clonotype with many counts. The gene calls are TRBV3-1 and TRBJ2-5; maybe TRBD2 (5 bases). V lost 7 bases and J 1 base, leaving 13 bases between the germline ends. Germline V gives CDR1 LGHDT, CDR2 YNNKEL (reference sequence). The CDR3 is 14 residues long. The CDR3 reads CASTHRSGQETQYF. The CDR3 DNA is TGTGCCAGCACACACAGAAGCGGCCAAGAGACCCAGTACTTC.

This clonotype was seen ten or more times. The chain carries TRBV6-2 or TRBV6-3 and TRBJ2-7, with 7 bases fitting TRBD1. Germline trimming cut 5 bases from V and 1 base from J; bases unmatched to any gene: 5. The length of the CDR3 is 14 residues. The V gene's germline CDR1 is MNHEY and CDR2 SVGEGT. CDR3 region: CASSAGTESYEQYF. The CDR3 DNA follows: TGTGCCAGCAGTGCCGGGACAGAGTCCTACGAGCAGTACTTC.

In its sample, this clonotype was seen many times. CDR3 DNA: TGCAGTGCTAGAGTGTCACTAGCGGAGAACTACGAGCAGTACTTC. Amino acid sequence: CSARVSLAENYEQYF. V gene TRBV20-1 combines with J gene TRBJ2-7, with TRBD2 matching over 8 bases. The CDR3 has 15 residues. Germline CDR1 DFQATT, CDR2 SNEGSKA (reference sequence). Germline trimming cut 1 base from V and 3 bases from J; bases unmatched to any gene: 8.

In this sample, this clonotype turned up many times. Germline and junction disagree at one end, which may indicate a read error. The chain carries TRBV20-1 and TRBJ1-2, with no clear D. Germline V lookup: CDR1 DFQATT, CDR2 SNEGSKA (reference sequence). This CDR3 is 15 amino acids long. The CDR3 sequence: CSAFAQRTDYYRYTF. CDR3 bases: TGCAGTGCTTTTGCACAGCGGACGGATTACTATCGCTACACCTTC.

The chain is built from TRBV2 and TRBJ2-3, with D maybe TRBD2 (5 bases). The CDR3 contains 15 residues. The germline V and J ends were trimmed by 8 bases and 2 bases, with 17 bases remaining between them. Germline V gives CDR1 SNHLY, CDR2 FYNNEI. CDR3 sequence reads: CASGSSRTFTDTQYF. The CDR3 region has the DNA TGTGCCAGCGGTTCTAGCAGAACCTTCACAGATACGCAGTATTTT.

This clonotype was observed many times. This chain uses TRBV29-1 with TRBJ2-7; the D is unclear. V lost 5 bases to trimming and J lost 6 bases, with 8 bases between them. The CDR3 runs to 10 residues. Germline values: CDR1 SQVTM, CDR2 ANQGSEA. The CDR3 DNA is TGCAGCGTTACGTTGGGCGAGCAGTACTTC. It yields the protein CSVTLGEQYF.

This clonotype was seen repeatedly, ten times or more. This chain links TRBV27 with TRBJ1-2, with no clear D. Germline CDR1 is MNHEY and CDR2 is SMNVEV (reference sequence). With 5 bases removed from V and 1 base from J, the gap between germline ends came to 14 bases. The CDR3 totals 15 residues. The CDR3 loop is CASSRTGNLNYGYTF. As DNA, the CDR3 is TGTGCCAGCAGTCGGACGGGAAATCTTAACTATGGCTACACCTTC.

This clonotype was counted ten times or more. The rearrangement uses TRBV7-2 and TRBJ2-7; TRBD2 matches at 10 bases. The CDR3 spans 14 residues. Germline trimming cut 7 bases from V and 3 bases from J; bases unmatched to any gene: 6. Germline V gives CDR1 SGHTA, CDR2 FQGNSA. CDR3 coding DNA: TGTGCCAGCAAATCAGCGGGAGGGTTCTACGAGCAGTACTTC. Its translation: CASKSAGGFYEQYF.

This clonotype came up many times. The chain links TRBV20-1 to TRBJ2-5; perhaps TRBD1 as D (6 bases). Germline V gives CDR1 DFQATT, CDR2 SNEGSKA (reference sequence). V was shortened by 0 bases and J by 1 base, with 12 bases between the two germline ends. The CDR3 is 15 amino acids. In DNA form, the CDR3 reads TGCAGTGCTAGAGATCTTAAGGACAGCCAAGAGACCCAGTACTTC. Residues: CSARDLKDSQETQYF.

The sample holds many counts of this clonotype. The chain is built from TRBV29-1 and TRBJ2-7; 8 bases line up with TRBD2. CDR3 length: 16 residues. With V trimmed by 4 bases and J by 5 bases, 16 bases remained unmatched. Germline CDR1 reads SQVTM; CDR2 reads ANQGSEA. DNA of the CDR3: TGCAGCGTTGGCGCGGGGGGAGGCCACCCCCTCAACGAGCAGTACTTC. Translation: CSVGAGGGHPLNEQYF.

This clonotype appeared a few times. The V and J genes are TRBV20-1 and TRBJ1-1; tentatively, D is TRBD1 (5 bases). This CDR3 spans 14 amino acids. Trimming pared 3 bases from V and 1 base from J, leaving 12 bases between. Per germline, CDR1 DFQATT and CDR2 SNEGSKA (reference sequence). CDR3 region: CSASWSQGNTEAFF. In DNA form, the CDR3 reads TGCAGTGCTAGTTGGTCTCAGGGGAACACTGAAGCTTTCTTT.

This sequence joins TRBV12-3 or TRBV12-4 and TRBJ2-7; 10 nucleotides align to TRBD2. This CDR3 is built from 16 residues. Unmatched junction bases numbered 9, after V lost 5 bases and J lost 2 bases. The CDR3 DNA reads TGTGCCAGCAGTAAGTGGTCTAGCGGGGGAACCTACGAGCAGTACTTC. Translating it yields CASSKWSSGGTYEQYF.

This clonotype has just a few counts. The chain carries TRBV7-2 and TRBJ1-5, with D unclear. The CDR3 runs to 14 residues. V was trimmed by 4 bases and J by 4 bases, leaving 11 bases between them. In germline, CDR1 is SGHTA, CDR2 FQGNSA. The CDR3 region is CASSSWTQNQPQHF. The CDR3 coding sequence is TGTGCCAGCAGCTCCTGGACGCAGAATCAGCCCCAGCATTTT.

This clonotype was seen many times. The chain has TRBV7-9 and TRBJ2-1; D gene unclear. Trimming pared 5 bases from V and 8 bases from J, leaving 16 bases between. This CDR3 is 14 amino acids long. CDR1 is SEHNR and CDR2 is FQNEAQ in the germline V gene (reference sequence). CDR3 DNA sequence: TGTGCCAGCAGCAGTGGAACTCGCTCGGATGAGCAGTTCTTC. Amino acid sequence: CASSSGTRSDEQFF. Drawing the rest from reference TRBV7-9 and TRBJ2-1, the complete variable domain is DTGVSQNPRHKITKRGQNVTFRCDPISEHNRLYWYRQTLGQGPEFLTYFQNEAQLEKSRLLSDRFSAERPKGSFSTLEIQRTEQGDSAMYLCASSSGTRSDEQFFGPGTRLTVL.

This clonotype was seen at least ten times. V usage is TRBV29-1 and J usage is TRBJ2-5, with D maybe TRBD1 (5 bases). This CDR3 comprises 14 residues. Between the trimmed V and J ends, which lost 6 bases and 2 bases, there was a span of 16 bases. Germline CDR1 reads SQVTM; CDR2 reads ANQGSEA. The CDR3 loop reads CSVPDRRNQETQYF. The DNA for the CDR3 is TGCAGCGTCCCCGACAGACGGAATCAAGAGACCCAGTACTTC.

There are many counts of this clonotype. This chain uses TRBV20-1 with TRBJ1-5; 7 bases agree with TRBD1. V lost 2 bases to trimming and J lost 3 bases; unmatched junction nucleotides: 10. The CDR3 is 16 residues long. Germline V CDR1 and CDR2: DFQATT, SNEGSKA (reference sequence). CDR3 bases: TGCAGTGCTAGACAAAGGGGGACAGCCTTCAATCAGCCCCAGCATTTT. Its protein is CSARQRGTAFNQPQHF.

This clonotype was seen ten or more times. The rearrangement joins TRBV27 to TRBJ2-6, with 7 bases identical to TRBD2. The J segment lost 9 bases and the V segment lost 5 bases, leaving 4 bases of the junction unmatched. The CDR3 spans 13 residues. The germline CDR1 and CDR2 sequences are MNHEY and SMNVEV (reference sequence). The chain's CDR3 is CASSRGGYNVLTF. The CDR3 coding sequence is TGTGCCAGCAGTCGCGGGGGTTACAACGTCCTGACTTTC.

This clonotype was recorded at least ten times. The CDR3 DNA is TGCAGTGCTAGACAACCGGGACAGGCTCCCGAGCAGTACTTC. Protein product: CSARQPGQAPEQYF. The chain recombines TRBV20-1 with TRBJ2-7; TRBD1 matches at 8 bases. CDR3 length equals 14 residues. Germline V lookup: CDR1 DFQATT, CDR2 SNEGSKA (reference sequence). The V gene end was trimmed by 2 bases and the J gene end by 6 bases; junction bases not matched to a gene: 9.

This clonotype was seen only a few times. The chain has TRBV5-5 and TRBJ1-1, with D hard to call. The CDR3 is 14 amino acids. V lost 1 base to trimming and J lost 5 bases, with 12 bases between them. Germline V lookup: CDR1 SGHKS, CDR2 YYEKEE (reference sequence). CDR3 amino acids: CASSLHQANTEAFF. CDR3 nucleotides: TGTGCCAGCAGCTTGCATCAAGCGAATACTGAAGCTTTCTTT.

The chain is built from TRBV9 and TRBJ2-5, with unresolved D. The CDR3 consists of 14 residues. In germline, CDR1 is SGDLS, CDR2 YYNGEE. Trimming shortened V by 5 bases and J by 5 bases, and 16 bases separated the two germline ends. CDR3 nucleotides: TGTGCCAGCAGTGCCGGTAGTTCCTTGGAGACCCAGTACTTC. Protein sequence: CASSAGSSLETQYF.

This chain uses TRBV21-1 with TRBJ2-2; the table names TRBD2, a call not compared with the DNA. TRBV21-1 is a listed pseudogene. The CDR3 is 18 residues long. In nucleotides, the CDR3 is TGTGCCAGCAGCAAAAAAATGGGGGGACTATCGAACACCGGGGAGCTGTTTTTT. Translating it yields CASSKKMGGLSNTGELFF.

This clonotype was seen at least ten times. The chain uses TRBV12-3 or TRBV12-4 and TRBJ2-7; D may match TRBD1 or TRBD2 (5 bases each). The CDR3 loop spans 13 amino acids. Trimming stripped 10 bases from V and 5 bases from J, with 18 bases between. In nucleotides, the CDR3 is TGTGCCACAACTAGGGGTTTTAGCAACGAGCAGTACTTC. It is translated as CATTRGFSNEQYF.

This clonotype has a count of ten or more. The genes are TRBV28 and TRBJ2-7, with no clear D. The CDR3 length is 14 residues. Trimming pared 4 bases from V and 2 bases from J, leaving 12 bases between. The germline gives CDR1 MDHEN, CDR2 SYDVKM. This CDR3 reads CASSSDGLTYEQYF. For the CDR3, the DNA is TGTGCCAGCAGTTCGGACGGATTGACCTACGAGCAGTACTTC.

The genes are TRBV4-3 and TRBJ2-6; D remains ambiguous. Trimming took 5 bases from V and 3 from J, leaving 8 bases between them. The CDR3 extends over 14 amino acids. The germline V gene encodes CDR1 LGHNA and CDR2 YSLEER. The CDR3 protein is CASSKRGGANVLTF. The CDR3, as DNA: TGCGCCAGCAGCAAGAGAGGTGGGGCCAACGTCCTGACTTTC.